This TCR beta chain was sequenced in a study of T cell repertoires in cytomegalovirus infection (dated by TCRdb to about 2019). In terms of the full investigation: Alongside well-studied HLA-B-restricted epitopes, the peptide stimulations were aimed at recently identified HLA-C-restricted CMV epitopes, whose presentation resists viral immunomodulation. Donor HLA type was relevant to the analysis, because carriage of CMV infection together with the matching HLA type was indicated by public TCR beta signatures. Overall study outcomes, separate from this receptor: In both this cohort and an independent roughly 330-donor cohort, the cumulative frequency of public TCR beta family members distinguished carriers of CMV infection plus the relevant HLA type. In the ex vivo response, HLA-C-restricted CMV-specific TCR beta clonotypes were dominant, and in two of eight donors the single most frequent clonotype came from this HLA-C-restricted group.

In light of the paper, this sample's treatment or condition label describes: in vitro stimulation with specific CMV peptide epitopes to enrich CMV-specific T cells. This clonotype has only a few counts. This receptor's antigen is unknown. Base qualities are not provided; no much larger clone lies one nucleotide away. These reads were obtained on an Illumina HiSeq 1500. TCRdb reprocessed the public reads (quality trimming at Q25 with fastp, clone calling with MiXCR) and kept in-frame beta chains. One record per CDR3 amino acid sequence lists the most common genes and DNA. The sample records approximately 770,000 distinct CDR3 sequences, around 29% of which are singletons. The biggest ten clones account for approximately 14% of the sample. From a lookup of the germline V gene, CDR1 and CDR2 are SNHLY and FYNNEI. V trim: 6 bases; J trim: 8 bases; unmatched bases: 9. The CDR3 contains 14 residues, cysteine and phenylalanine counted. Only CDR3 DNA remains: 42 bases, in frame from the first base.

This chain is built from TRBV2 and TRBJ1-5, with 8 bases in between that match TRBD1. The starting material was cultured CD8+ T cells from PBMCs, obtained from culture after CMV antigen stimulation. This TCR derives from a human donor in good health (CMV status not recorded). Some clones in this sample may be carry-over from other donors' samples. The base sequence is TGTGCCAGCAGCATTGACAGGGGTTTTAAGCCCCAGCATTTT. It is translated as CASSIDRGFKPQHF.